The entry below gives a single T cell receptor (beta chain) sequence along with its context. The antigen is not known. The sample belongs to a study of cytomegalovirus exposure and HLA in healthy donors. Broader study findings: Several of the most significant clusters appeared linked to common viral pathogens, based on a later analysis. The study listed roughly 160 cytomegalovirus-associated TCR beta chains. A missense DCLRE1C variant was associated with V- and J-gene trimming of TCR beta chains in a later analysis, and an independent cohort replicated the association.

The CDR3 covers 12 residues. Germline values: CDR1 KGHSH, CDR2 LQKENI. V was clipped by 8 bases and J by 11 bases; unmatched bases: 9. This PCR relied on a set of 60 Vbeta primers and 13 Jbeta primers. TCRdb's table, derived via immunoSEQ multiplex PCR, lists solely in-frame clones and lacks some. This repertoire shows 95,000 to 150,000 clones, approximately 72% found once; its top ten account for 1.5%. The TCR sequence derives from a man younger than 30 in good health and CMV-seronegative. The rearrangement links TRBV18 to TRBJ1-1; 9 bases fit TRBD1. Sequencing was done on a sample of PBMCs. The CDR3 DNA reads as TGTGCCAGCCGTGAACAGGGGGCGGCGGCTTTCTTT. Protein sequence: CASREQGAAAFF.